The entry that follows covers one T cell receptor (beta chain) sequence. The data derive from a study of patients and donors after allogeneic stem cell transplantation. Using its own MiXCR run on the RT-PCR reads, TCRdb lists one record per CDR3 protein. The sample has hundreds of thousands of distinct CDR3 sequences, roughly 16% seen once. The CDR3 loop spans 15 amino acids. The V gene's germline CDR1 is SGHTA and CDR2 FQGTGA. J lost 6 bases, V lost 4 bases, and 7 bases had no gene match. This TCR derives from a human donor who was either an allogeneic HSCT recipient or a stem cell or donor lymphocyte infusion donor (not recorded which). It is not recorded whose cells these are; they may come from a transplant donor. This chain connects TRBV7-3 to TRBJ1-2; 11 bases fit TRBD1. The sample was blood, either unsorted or a sorted T cell fraction (not recorded which). The CDR3 protein is CASSSPGQGGDGYTF. In DNA, the CDR3 is TGTGCCAGCAGCTCCCCGGGACAGGGGGGCGATGGCTACACCTTC.